This is a list of T cell receptor beta chains from one sample in a study of blood T cell repertoires in COVID-19. TCRdb's table, derived via immunoSEQ multiplex PCR, lists solely in-frame clones and lacks some. The sample records 130,000 to 150,000 clones, approximately 90% being singletons. Sequencing input: peripheral blood. The receptor source for this set is a woman aged 45-65 years with acute or convalescent COVID-19. CDR3s include the opening cysteine and the closing phenylalanine or tryptophan. D genes are given only for firm matches. For some rows the clone size is stated as once, few or many, or as a class when expanded; others skip it.

D	size	V	J	DNA	CDR3
.	.	TRBV12-2	TRBJ1-1	TGTGCAAGTCGCCAGGACAGGGTAGGCACTGAAGCTTTCTTT	CASRQDRVGTEAFF
.	.	TRBV2	TRBJ2-3	TGTGCCAGCAGTGAAGGCAGGGGTGCAGATACGCAGTATTTT	CASSEGRGADTQYF
TRBD1	.	TRBV30	TRBJ1-1	TGTGCCTGGAGTTTGACAGGGGGGAACACTGAAGCTTTCTTT	CAWSLTGGNTEAFF
TRBD1	.	TRBV15	TRBJ2-3	TGTGCCACCAGCAGAGTCGACAGGGGTTACACAGATACGCAGTATTTT	CATSRVDRGYTDTQYF
TRBD1	.	TRBV9	TRBJ2-5	TGTGCCAGCAGCGTCCGGACAGGGGTGGAGGAGACCCAGTACTTC	CASSVRTGVEETQYF
TRBD1	once	TRBV2	TRBJ2-3	TGTGCCAGCAGTGAAGCGATAGGGACAGGGGTGCAGAATACGCAGTATTTT	CASSEAIGTGVQNTQYF
.	.	TRBV11-2	TRBJ2-4	TGTGCCAGCAGCTTATCCGGGGTTGCGAACATTCAGTACTTC	CASSLSGVANIQYF
.	.	TRBV6-5	TRBJ1-1	TGTGCCAGCAGTTACTCGCCGGGGTCGAACACTGAAGCTTTCTTT	CASSYSPGSNTEAFF
TRBD2	.	TRBV7-2	TRBJ2-3	TGTGCCAGCAGCCCGAGGGGTAGCGGGGGGATTAATACAGATACGCAGTATTTT	CASSPRGSGGINTDTQYF
TRBD1	few	TRBV2	TRBJ1-5	TGTGCCAGCAGTCGGGGACAGGGGAGCAATCAGCCCCAGCATTTT	CASSRGQGSNQPQHF
.	.	TRBV7-3	TRBJ2-1	TGTGCCAGCAGTGCGGGACCTAGCCGCTTCGGTGAGCAGTTCTTC	CASSAGPSRFGEQFF
.	.	TRBV2	TRBJ1-1	TGTGCCAGCAGTGAAGAGGGGCAGGGGATTACTGAAGCTTTCTTT	CASSEEGQGITEAFF
.	.	TRBV6-5	TRBJ1-5	TGTGCCAGCAGGGAGGGGAGTCAGCCCCAGCATTTT	CASREGSQPQHF
TRBD1	.	TRBV5-6	TRBJ2-6	TGTGCCAGCAGCTTGGGGACAGGGAGCTCTGGGGCCAACGTCCTGACTTTC	CASSLGTGSSGANVLTF
.	.	TRBV7-9	TRBJ1-1	TGTGCCAGCAGCTTAAGAGCGACGGGGAACACTGAAGCTTTCTTT	CASSLRATGNTEAFF
TRBD2	.	TRBV10-1	TRBJ2-1	TGCGCCAGCAGTGTGTCTAGCGGGAGTGAGAATGAGCAGTTCTTC	CASSVSSGSENEQFF
TRBD2	.	TRBV7-2	TRBJ2-2	TGTGCCAGCAGCTTAGATTCTAGCGGGGATACCGGGGAGCTGTTTTTT	CASSLDSSGDTGELFF
.	.	TRBV5-4	TRBJ2-3	TGTGCCAGCAGCGCCCGACATACAGATACGCAGTATTTT	CASSARHTDTQYF
.	few	TRBV29-1	TRBJ2-1	TGCAGCGTTGAAGAGGCCAGGGAGCAGTTCTTC	CSVEEAREQFF
TRBD1	.	TRBV11-3	TRBJ1-1	TGTGCCAGCAGTAGGGACAGGGAGACTGAAGCTTTCTTT	CASSRDRETEAFF
TRBD1	.	TRBV6-5	TRBJ1-6	TGTGCCAGCAGGGAGACAGGGGGAAGTAATTCACCCCTCCACTTT	CASRETGGSNSPLHF
TRBD1	.	TRBV19	TRBJ2-3	TGTGCCAGTCAGGATAGGGGGCCTCTGCCCACAGATACGCAGTATTTT	CASQDRGPLPTDTQYF
TRBD1	.	TRBV24-1	TRBJ2-1	TGTGCCACCAGTGGCTTACAGGGGGCCTACAATGAGCAGTTCTTC	CATSGLQGAYNEQFF
.	.	TRBV27	TRBJ1-5	TGTGCCAGCAGTTTAGGACAGAGCTATCAGCCCCAGCATTTT	CASSLGQSYQPQHF
.	once	TRBV5-1	TRBJ2-3	TGCGCCAGCAGCTTAGGAGTAAGCACAGATACGCAGTATTTT	CASSLGVSTDTQYF
TRBD2	once	TRBV7-2	TRBJ2-7	TGTGCCAGCAGCTTTCGACTAGCGGGAGGCTACGAGCAGTACTTC	CASSFRLAGGYEQYF
.	.	TRBV5-4	TRBJ1-1	TGTGCCAGCAGCTTGGACAGAGCAACTGAAGCTTTCTTT	CASSLDRATEAFF
.	.	TRBV29-1	TRBJ2-3	TGCAGCGTTGATCGTGGCACAGATACGCAGTATTTT	CSVDRGTDTQYF
TRBD1	.	TRBV18	TRBJ1-1	TGTGCCAGCTCAACAGGGGATGGGGCTTTCTTT	CASSTGDGAFF
TRBD1	.	TRBV7-9	TRBJ2-7	TGTGCCAGCAGCCCGGGACAGGATAGGACCTACGAGCAGTACTTC	CASSPGQDRTYEQYF